The 7 T cell receptor beta chains below were found in one sample sequenced in a study of cytomegalovirus exposure and HLA in healthy donors. TCRdb keeps only in-frame clones here, not all; method: immunoSEQ multiplex PCR. The sample holds about 280,000 clones; 85% to 90% are singletons and the top ten take around 0.9%. Sequencing used PBMCs. All receptors come from a woman between 18 and 29 years old in good health and CMV-seronegative.

This chain uses TRBV28 with TRBJ2-3, with 7 bases fitting TRBD1. CDR3 length: 15 amino acids. The V gene's germline CDR1 is MDHEN and CDR2 SYDVKM. The trim removed 2 bases at V and 3 bases at J, leaving 5 bases unmatched. CDR3 sequence: CASSLTGARTDTQYF. CDR3 sequence (DNA): TGTGCCAGCAGTTTAACAGGGGCTAGGACAGATACGCAGTATTTT.

The chain combines TRBV4-1 with TRBJ1-5, with TRBD1 as a possible D gene (5 bases). V was trimmed by 2 bases and J by 11 bases, leaving 16 bases between them. CDR1 is MGHRA, CDR2 YSYEKL, per germline. The CDR3 totals 14 residues. CDR3 loop: CASSQFWGTSAQHF. In nucleotides, the CDR3 is TGCGCCAGCAGCCAATTCTGGGGGACTTCGGCCCAGCATTTT.

The chain links TRBV5-4 to TRBJ2-7; 12 nucleotides line up with TRBD2. Trimming at V came to 3 bases and at J to 2 bases, leaving 3 bases not matched to a gene. The CDR3 spans 15 residues. Germline V lookup: CDR1 SGHNT, CDR2 YYREEE (reference sequence). This chain's CDR3 is CASSSRLAGAYEQYF. CDR3 DNA sequence: TGTGCCAGCAGCTCCCGACTAGCGGGGGCCTACGAGCAGTACTTC.

This clone came up once. The gene calls are TRBV7-8 and TRBJ2-7; 7 bases line up with TRBD1. The CDR3 sequence is 16 residues long. J was trimmed by 3 bases and V by 5 bases; bases with no gene match: 13. Germline V CDR1 and CDR2: SGHVS, FQNEAQ. The DNA for the CDR3 is TGTGCCAGCAGCCGCAGAAAAGACAGGGTGGGCTACGAGCAGTACTTC. Translated, it gives CASSRRKDRVGYEQYF.

The rearrangement links TRBV1 to TRBJ2-6; TRBD2, the table's D call, was not compared with the DNA. TRBV1 is listed as a pseudogene. This CDR3 spans 15 amino acids. CDR3 amino acids: CTSSRHCSGANVLTF. CDR3 DNA sequence: TGCACCAGCAGCCGTCACTGCTCTGGGGCCAACGTCCTGACTTTC.

The chain is built from TRBV6-6 and TRBJ2-6; D unclear. V was shortened by 8 bases and J by 1 base, with 12 bases between the two germline ends. This CDR3 is 15 amino acids long. Germline CDR1 MNHNY, CDR2 SVGAGI (reference sequence). CDR3 residues: CASGQAGSGANVLTF. CDR3 DNA: TGTGCCAGCGGGCAGGCTGGGTCTGGGGCCAACGTCCTGACTTTC.

The rearrangement links TRBV28 to TRBJ1-4; TRBD1 agrees at 8 bases. CDR3 length: 15 amino acids. Trimming at V came to 5 bases and at J to 3 bases, leaving 5 bases not matched to a gene. Germline V CDR1 and CDR2: MDHEN, SYDVKM. In nucleotides, the CDR3 is TGTGCCAGCAGTCCATACAGGGGGTCTAATGAAAAACTGTTTTTT. Translated: CASSPYRGSNEKLFF.